The 17 T cell receptor beta chains presented below share a single source sample, sequenced in a study of blood T cell repertoires in COVID-19. The method was immunoSEQ multiplex PCR; TCRdb's version includes in-frame clones alone and lacks a portion of them. The sample carries just over 250,000 clones, 88% recorded once. The sample consisted of peripheral blood. The receptors derive from a man in his 60s who had recovered from COVID-19.

The chain uses TRBV27 and TRBJ1-4; unclear D gene. Trimming pared 0 bases from V and 0 bases from J, leaving 11 bases between. The length of the CDR3 is 17 residues. CDR1 and CDR2 (germline): MNHEY, SMNVEV (reference sequence). This CDR3 is CASSLSFQSATNEKLFF. The CDR3 DNA is TGTGCCAGCAGTTTATCGTTCCAGTCTGCAACTAATGAAAAACTGTTTTTT. The variable domain in full, with the rest retrieved from reference TRBV27 and TRBJ1-4, is EAQVTQNPRYLITVTGKKLTVTCSQNMNHEYMSWYRQDPGLGLRQIYYSMNVEVTDKGDVPEGYKVSRKEKRNFPLILESPSPNQTSLYFCASSLSFQSATNEKLFFGSGTQLSVL.

This chain links TRBV30 with TRBJ1-6; D may be TRBD1 (6 bases). The germline gives CDR1 GTSNPN, CDR2 SVGIG (reference sequence). With 3 bases removed from V and 6 bases from J, the gap between germline ends came to 12 bases. The CDR3 spans 14 residues. CDR3 bases: TGTGCCTGGAGCAGGGGAGGGGGTAATTCACCCCTCCACTTT. Amino acid sequence: CAWSRGGGNSPLHF.

The rearrangement uses TRBV27 and TRBJ1-4, with a tentative D call TRBD1 (6 bases). From germline, CDR1 is MNHEY and CDR2 SMNVEV (reference sequence). This CDR3 comprises 15 residues. The V end was cut by 2 bases, the J end by 4 bases, with 11 bases between. In DNA form, the CDR3 reads TGTGCCAGCAGTTTACAGACAGGCTTTAATGAAAAACTGTTTTTT. It yields the protein CASSLQTGFNEKLFF. Full variable domain (remainder filled in from reference TRBV27 and TRBJ1-4): EAQVTQNPRYLITVTGKKLTVTCSQNMNHEYMSWYRQDPGLGLRQIYYSMNVEVTDKGDVPEGYKVSRKEKRNFPLILESPSPNQTSLYFCASSLQTGFNEKLFFGSGTQLSVL.

The rearrangement uses TRBV5-1 and TRBJ2-7; D unresolved. Trimming took 0 bases from V and 5 from J, leaving 12 bases between them. Germline values: CDR1 SGHRS, CDR2 YFSETQ. The CDR3 covers 14 residues. The CDR3 coding sequence is TGCGCCAGCAGCTTGGAACAGCCTCAAGACGAGCAGTACTTC. Its translation is CASSLEQPQDEQYF. The whole variable domain, remainder taken from reference TRBV5-1 and TRBJ2-7, is KAGVTQTPRYLIKTRGQQVTLSCSPISGHRSVSWYQQTPGQGLQFLFEYFSETQRNKGNFPGRFSGRQFSNSRSEMNVSTLELGDSALYLCASSLEQPQDEQYFGPGTRLTVT.

The chain employs TRBV13 and TRBJ2-5, with D perhaps TRBD2 (5 bases). Germline-derived CDR1 and CDR2 are PRHDT and FYEKMQ (reference sequence). Trimming took off 4 bases at V and 5 bases at J, with 17 bases between the two ends. The CDR3 is 15 amino acids. The DNA of the CDR3 is TGTGCCAGCAGCTCAAGTGGGAGCCCTGGGGAGACCCAGTACTTC. Residues: CASSSSGSPGETQYF.

The chain recombines TRBV6-1 with TRBJ1-2, with a tentative D call TRBD1 (5 bases). V lost 6 bases, J lost 7 bases, and 24 bases lay in between. CDR3 length: 16 amino acids. Germline-derived CDR1 and CDR2 are MNHNS and SASEGT. The CDR3, as DNA: TGTGCCAGCAGGGAAAAATTGGGGGAGGGATCGGGTGGCTACACCTTC. It codes for CASREKLGEGSGGYTF.

The V call is TRBV20-1, the J call TRBJ1-5, with 7 bases fitting TRBD1. From germline, CDR1 is DFQATT and CDR2 SNEGSKA (reference sequence). V shed 3 bases and J 5 bases; nucleotides not matched to a gene: 4. The CDR3 sequence is 13 residues long. Here the CDR3 reads CSASGTGDQPQHF. The CDR3, as DNA: TGCAGTGCTAGTGGTACAGGGGATCAGCCCCAGCATTTT.

V gene TRBV19 combines with J gene TRBJ1-2, with D unclear. The CDR3 contains 13 residues. The germline V and J ends were trimmed by 0 bases and 8 bases, with 10 bases remaining between them. The germline V gene encodes CDR1 LNHDA and CDR2 SQIVND (reference sequence). In DNA form, the CDR3 reads TGTGCCAGTAGTATAGAGTGGTCGGGGGGCTACACCTTC. Translating gives CASSIEWSGGYTF.

This clone appeared a few times. The V and J genes are TRBV5-4 and TRBJ2-3, with 14 bases matching TRBD2. Trimming took 4 bases from V and 2 from J; bases not matched to a gene: 3. The CDR3 sequence is 16 residues long. Germline V CDR1 and CDR2: SGHNT, YYREEE (reference sequence). The CDR3 nucleotides read TGTGCCAGCAGCCGGGGACTAGCGGGGGTCACAGATACGCAGTATTTT. It translates to CASSRGLAGVTDTQYF.

The chain employs TRBV19 and TRBJ2-2, with 10 bases identical to TRBD2. The CDR3 contains 17 residues. The germline V gene encodes CDR1 LNHDA and CDR2 SQIVND (reference sequence). V trimming: 3 bases; J trimming: 6 bases; junction bases outside the gene matches: 10. DNA of the CDR3: TGTGCCAGTAGTATGGGCCGAGCGGGGGGGCCCTCCGGGGAGCTGTTTTTT. Translated, it gives CASSMGRAGGPSGELFF.

The V call is TRBV4-2, the J call TRBJ2-3; 8 bases are shared with TRBD1. Germline V gene lookup returns CDR1 LGHNA and CDR2 YNFKEQ. This CDR3 has 18 amino acids. V shed 0 bases, J shed 1 base, and the junction held 9 bases outside the gene matches. The DNA for the CDR3 is TGTGCCAGCAGCCAAGATCAGGGGGCTAGCCGGGGCACAGATACGCAGTATTTT. It specifies CASSQDQGASRGTDTQYF.

The chain links TRBV18 to TRBJ1-1; D remains unclear. Germline V lookup: CDR1 KGHSH, CDR2 LQKENI. The CDR3 has 13 residues. V was trimmed by 3 bases and J by 6 bases, leaving 11 bases between them. The CDR3: CASSPLLDPEAFF. The DNA of the CDR3 is TGTGCCAGCTCACCTCTCCTAGACCCTGAAGCTTTCTTT.

The chain combines TRBV6-2 or TRBV6-3 with TRBJ2-1; D gene uncertain. This CDR3 spans 14 amino acids. CDR1 MNHEY and CDR2 SVGEGT come from the germline V gene. V gave up 2 bases and J gave up 6 bases, with 11 bases separating them. CDR3 coding DNA: TGTGCCAGCAGTTACCTGTCTTCCCGCAATGAGCAGTTCTTC. This translates into CASSYLSSRNEQFF.

The chain recombines TRBV7-8 with TRBJ2-5; D is perhaps TRBD1 (6 bases). This CDR3 spans 16 amino acids. Per the germline V gene, CDR1 is SGHVS and CDR2 is FQNEAQ. V gave up 5 bases and J gave up 4 bases, with 20 bases separating them. The CDR3 sequence: CASSVNPGSRGETQYF. The CDR3, as DNA: TGTGCCAGCAGCGTTAATCCAGGGAGCAGGGGAGAGACCCAGTACTTC.

V usage is TRBV9 and J usage is TRBJ2-3; D is uncertain. Germline assignment: CDR1 SGDLS and CDR2 YYNGEE. This CDR3 is built from 13 residues. Trimming stripped 4 bases from V and 0 bases from J, with 6 bases between. The CDR3 bases are TGTGCCAGCAGCCTTTATAGCACAGATACGCAGTATTTT. It encodes CASSLYSTDTQYF.

The chain joins TRBV11-3 to TRBJ2-3; D is perhaps TRBD2 (6 bases). This CDR3 contains 15 residues. The V and J ends lost 5 bases and 4 bases respectively, with 16 bases between them. CDR1 is SGHNT and CDR2 is YENEEA in the germline V gene. The CDR3 reads CASSPSGLPADTQYF. The CDR3, as DNA: TGTGCCAGCAGCCCCTCCGGACTACCGGCAGATACGCAGTATTTT.

This clone has only a few counts. The chain uses TRBV3-1 (or the pseudogene TRBV3-2) and TRBJ1-6; maybe TRBD1 (5 bases). The ends were cut back, 3 bases at V and 7 bases at J, with 19 bases in the middle. Looked up from germline, CDR1 is LGHDT and CDR2 is YNNKEL (reference sequence). The CDR3 runs 17 residues. CDR3 region: CASSQGGTWGGNSPLHF. CDR3 DNA sequence: TGTGCCAGCAGCCAGGGGGGAACGTGGGGTGGAAATTCACCCCTCCACTTT.